What follows describes a single T cell receptor (beta chain). The antigen is unknown. This sample is drawn from a study of T cells in localized non-small cell lung cancer. General observations from the study: Uninvolved adjacent lung had more T cell clonality than any other tissue, topping tumor. There was an association of higher blood T cell density with longer overall survival.

The length of the CDR3 is 17 residues. Germline V CDR1 and CDR2: MNHNS, SASEGT. Trimming removed 2 bases from V and 5 bases from J; junction bases left unmatched: 7. Sequencing was performed with immunoSEQ multiplex PCR; in TCRdb, only in-frame clones are kept and a portion is missing. This sample carries 41,000 or so clones, roughly 90% of them seen once, and the ten largest clones take more than 2%. Specimen: peripheral blood, collected before any cancer treatment. This chain links TRBV6-1 with TRBJ2-2, with TRBD2 matching 11 bases. This TCR was recovered from a female donor aged 60 or older with stage I squamous cell lung carcinoma. The CDR3 loop reads CASSEWLAGGSTGELFF. The CDR3 DNA follows: TGTGCCAGCAGTGAATGGCTAGCGGGAGGTAGTACCGGGGAGCTGTTTTTT.